The 30 T cell receptor beta chains below come from one sample, sequenced in a study of blood T cells in healthy people across ages. Using a J-beta primer mix together with a sample-barcoded 5' primer, a second PCR was run for roughly 6 to 12 cycles. A single record per CDR3 protein comes from TCRdb applying MiXCR to the 5' RACE reads. The sample includes more than 700,000 distinct CDR3 sequences, about 42% of them seen just once. Sequencing was done on a sample of blood. The receptor set was obtained from a man older than 75 in good health.

At least ten counts were recorded for this clonotype. The chain couples TRBV20-1 to TRBJ2-7; no firm D call. Deletions cut 3 bases from V and 0 bases from J, with 3 bases between. The CDR3 runs to 11 residues. Germline lookup yields CDR1 DFQATT and CDR2 SNEGSKA (reference sequence). The CDR3 reads CSASISYEQYF. As DNA, the CDR3 is TGCAGTGCTAGTATCTCCTACGAGCAGTACTTC.

The CDR3 protein is CSARARGFYEQYF. CDR3 nucleotides: TGCAGTGCTAGAGCCAGGGGGTTCTACGAGCAGTACTTC. V usage is TRBV20-1 and J usage is TRBJ2-7; 7 bases are shared with TRBD1. Germline V gives CDR1 DFQATT, CDR2 SNEGSKA (reference sequence). There are 13 residues in the CDR3. Unmatched junction bases numbered 3, after V lost 1 base and J lost 3 bases.

V is TRBV28 and J is TRBJ1-2, with D hard to call. The CDR3 covers 18 residues. Looked up from germline, CDR1 is MDHEN and CDR2 is SYDVKM. V was cut by 4 bases and J by 4 bases, with 25 bases left in between. The CDR3: CASSSHLGPTHVSYGYTF. Here the CDR3 DNA reads TGTGCCAGCAGTTCTCATCTTGGACCGACTCACGTGAGCTATGGCTACACCTTC.

In its sample, this clonotype was seen many times. The V and J genes are TRBV12-3 or TRBV12-4 and TRBJ2-7; possible D gene TRBD1, 5 bases. This CDR3 region has 14 residues. V dropped 6 bases and J dropped 2 bases, with 14 bases sitting between them. The DNA of the CDR3 is TGTGCCAGCAGGCCCGTGAGCAGGGCCTACGAGCAGTACTTC. Its translation is CASRPVSRAYEQYF.

This clonotype has ten or more counts. The rearrangement links TRBV29-1 to TRBJ2-1; weak D call: TRBD1 (6 bases). CDR1 is SQVTM and CDR2 is ANQGSEA in the germline V gene. Trimming pared 7 bases from V and 5 bases from J, leaving 15 bases between. CDR3 length: 13 residues. CDR3 loop: CSAEPGHHNEQFF. CDR3 bases: TGCAGCGCAGAACCGGGACATCACAATGAGCAGTTCTTC.

The J gene is TRBJ2-3, the V gene TRBV5-1; 7 bases line up with TRBD2. Germline V gives CDR1 SGHRS, CDR2 YFSETQ. The CDR3 runs to 15 residues. Trimming at V came to 2 bases and at J to 4 bases, leaving 7 bases not matched to a gene. CDR3 sequence (DNA): TGCGCCAGCAGCTTACGACCTACTAGCGCAGATACGCAGTATTTT. It codes for CASSLRPTSADTQYF.

Details on this clonotype: This clone may be a read error of a much larger clone one base away. The chain is built from TRBV24-1 and TRBJ2-1, with 9 bases identical to TRBD1. CDR1 is KGHDR and CDR2 is SFDVKD in the germline V gene. CDR3 length: 16 residues. The CDR3 loop is CTTSVTKGQGGNEQFF. For the CDR3, the DNA is TGTACCACCAGTGTCACTAAGGGACAGGGTGGCAATGAGCAGTTCTTC.

The chain recombines TRBV5-6 with TRBJ2-5; D might be TRBD1 (6 bases). Trimming removed 4 bases from V and 2 bases from J, with 18 bases in between. Looked up from germline, CDR1 is SGHDT and CDR2 is YYEEEE. The CDR3 is made up of 16 amino acids. Here the CDR3 reads CASSGGAETEQETQYF. Written as DNA, the CDR3 is TGTGCCAGCAGCGGGGGCGCCGAGACTGAACAAGAGACCCAGTACTTC.

The V and J genes are TRBV5-4 and TRBJ1-2, with D tentatively TRBD1 (5 bases). V lost 2 bases to trimming and J lost 3 bases, with 14 bases between them. CDR3 length equals 15 residues. Germline loops: CDR1 SGHNT, CDR2 YYREEE (reference sequence). In nucleotides, the CDR3 is TGTGCCAGCAGCTTACCACGGCAGGGTCACTATGGCTACACCTTC. Its translation: CASSLPRQGHYGYTF.

The genes are TRBV11-2 and TRBJ2-4; D perhaps matches TRBD1 (5 bases). The DNA matches TRBJ2-7 better at its end, which makes the J call doubtful. CDR1 is SGHAT, CDR2 FQNNGV, per germline. There are 14 residues in the CDR3. The chain's CDR3 is CASSLWQGEGEQYF. The DNA for the CDR3 is TGTGCCAGCAGCTTATGGCAGGGCGAAGGCGAGCAGTACTTC.

The V gene is TRBV6-2 or TRBV6-3, the J gene TRBJ1-2; D remains ambiguous. V gave up 6 bases and J gave up 4 bases, with 15 bases separating them. Germline CDR1 reads MNHEY; CDR2 reads SVGEGT. This CDR3 comprises 14 residues. CDR3 DNA: TGTGCCAGCAGAGCGGAGGGAACGGGCTATGGCTACACCTTC. It encodes CASRAEGTGYGYTF.

The chain employs TRBV7-2 and TRBJ2-7, with TRBD2 matching over 11 bases. The germline gives CDR1 SGHTA, CDR2 FQGNSA. The V and J ends lost 4 bases and 5 bases, in that order; junction bases with no gene match: 7. The CDR3 spans 15 residues. The CDR3 DNA is TGTGCCAGCAGCTCCCTAGCGGGAGGATTGGACGAGCAGTACTTC. This sequence encodes CASSSLAGGLDEQYF.

A note on this clonotype: A much larger clonotype is one base distant, so this may be a read error. CDR3 DNA sequence: TGTGCCAGCTCACCAGTAGGACAGGGCTACACAGATGCGCAGTATTTT. Residues: CASSPVGQGYTDAQYF. The chain links TRBV18 to TRBJ2-3, with 8 bases that match TRBD1. The germline V gene encodes CDR1 KGHSH and CDR2 LQKENI. The CDR3 extends over 16 amino acids.

This chain joins TRBV5-1 and TRBJ2-7; D is perhaps TRBD1 or TRBD2 (5 bases each). The V and J ends lost 4 bases and 7 bases respectively, with 21 bases between them. The germline CDR1 and CDR2 sequences are SGHRS and YFSETQ. This CDR3 is built from 15 residues. The CDR3 DNA follows: TGCGCCAGCAGCGTGAAACAGGACTCGACCAATGAGCAGTACTTC. As protein: CASSVKQDSTNEQYF.

This clonotype was seen at least ten times. The chain carries TRBV4-3 and TRBJ2-4; TRBD2 might be the D (6 bases). CDR1 is LGHNA and CDR2 is YSLEER in the germline V gene. Trimming removed 4 bases at V and 7 bases at J, with 14 bases between. The CDR3 spans 14 residues. CDR3 in amino acids: CASSRGTPDNIQYF. CDR3 coding DNA: TGCGCCAGCAGCCGCGGGACTCCCGATAACATTCAGTACTTC.

The CDR3 DNA is TGTGCCAGCAGTTACTCGGGTTTGTCGGGTGGCTACACCTTC. It codes for CASSYSGLSGGYTF. The genes are TRBV6-6 and TRBJ1-2, with D uncertain. The CDR3 is 14 residues long. V shed 0 bases and J shed 7 bases, with 12 bases lying between them. Germline CDR1 MNHNY, CDR2 SVGAGI (reference sequence).

This clonotype was picked up a small number of times. The chain uses TRBV6-2 or TRBV6-3 and TRBJ1-1, with 7 bases aligning to TRBD1. V was pared by 6 bases and J by 0 bases, with 4 bases of the junction left unmatched. The germline gives CDR1 MNHEY, CDR2 SVGEGT. The CDR3 is 14 residues long. Written as DNA, the CDR3 is TGTGCCAGCAGACGGGGACAGCTGAACACTGAAGCTTTCTTT. This gives the protein CASRRGQLNTEAFF.

This clonotype has more than one count but fewer than ten. V and J are TRBV6-2 or TRBV6-3 and TRBJ2-3; no definite D call. Per the germline V gene, CDR1 is MNHEY and CDR2 is SVGEGT. There are 16 residues in the CDR3. Trimming removed 2 bases from V and 2 bases from J, with 14 bases in between. The CDR3 DNA is TGTGCCAGCAGTTACGGAACGGTGCTTATCACAGATACGCAGTATTTT. Its translation: CASSYGTVLITDTQYF.

This clonotype appeared once. V is TRBV3-1 and J is TRBJ2-7; 8 bases map to TRBD2. Per germline, CDR1 LGHDT and CDR2 YNNKEL (reference sequence). The J segment lost 5 bases and the V segment lost 5 bases, leaving 14 bases of the junction unmatched. This CDR3 is 16 amino acids long. The chain's CDR3 is CASSDDKRAGVNEQYF. For the CDR3, the DNA is TGTGCCAGCAGCGACGATAAGAGAGCGGGAGTTAACGAGCAGTACTTC.

This clonotype was seen more than once but under ten times. The gene calls are TRBV20-1 and TRBJ2-1, with D possibly being TRBD2 (5 bases). CDR3 length: 12 amino acids. V gave up 6 bases and J gave up 7 bases, with 13 bases separating them. CDR1 and CDR2 (germline): DFQATT, SNEGSKA (reference sequence). CDR3: CSARRTGNEQFF. DNA for the CDR3: TGCAGTGCGAGGCGCACGGGGAATGAGCAGTTCTTC.

This clonotype was found a few times. This sequence joins TRBV28 and TRBJ2-3; D uncertain. Trimming stripped 2 bases from V and 11 bases from J, with 17 bases between. Germline CDR1 is MDHEN and CDR2 is SYDVKM. The CDR3 covers 14 residues. In DNA form, the CDR3 reads TGTGCCAGCAGTTTAAGGGCCCGTACGTGGGAGCAGTATTTT. This sequence encodes CASSLRARTWEQYF.

The chain joins TRBV20-1 to TRBJ2-7; tentative D call: TRBD2 (5 bases). Germline CDR1 is DFQATT and CDR2 is SNEGSKA (reference sequence). CDR3 size: 13 residues. Trimming took 7 bases from V and 3 from J, leaving 16 bases between them. As DNA, the CDR3 is TGCAGTGGGGCCGTCGGAGGTTACTACGAGCAGTACTTC. Amino acids: CSGAVGGYYEQYF.

The genes are TRBV7-9 and TRBJ2-5; 9 positions match TRBD2. The CDR3 covers 16 residues. V trimming: 3 bases; J trimming: 5 bases; junction bases outside the gene matches: 10. Germline assignment: CDR1 SEHNR and CDR2 FQNEAQ (reference sequence). In DNA, the CDR3 is TGTGCCAGCAGCTTCGCTAGCGGGATTTCCGATGAGACCCAGTACTTC. Amino acid sequence: CASSFASGISDETQYF.

V usage is TRBV7-2 and J usage is TRBJ2-7; D gene unclear. Trimming pared 0 bases from V and 5 bases from J, leaving 8 bases between. This CDR3 is 13 amino acids long. CDR1 SGHTA and CDR2 FQGNSA come from the germline V gene. The CDR3 loop is CASSLAIGNEQYF. CDR3 coding DNA: TGTGCCAGCAGCTTAGCGATAGGGAACGAGCAGTACTTC.

The gene calls are TRBV5-1 and TRBJ2-1; 7 bases agree with TRBD1. This CDR3 region has 20 residues. Germline V gene sequence: CDR1 SGHRS, CDR2 YFSETQ. V gave up 5 bases and J gave up 1 base; unmatched junction bases: 21. For the CDR3, the DNA is TGCGCCAGCAGTCGGAATGACAGGGAGTTAGTGGCGGGTTCCTACAATGAGCAGTTCTTC. The encoded protein is CASSRNDRELVAGSYNEQFF.

The chain carries TRBV30 and TRBJ2-5; D gene uncertain. The CDR3 extends over 14 amino acids. V was clipped by 1 base and J by 3 bases, with 12 bases between them. Germline CDR1 reads GTSNPN; CDR2 reads SVGIG (reference sequence). CDR3 bases: TGTGCCTGGAGTGGAGTAAGATTAGAAGAGACCCAGTACTTC. Translated: CAWSGVRLEETQYF.

The J gene is TRBJ2-3, the V gene TRBV24-1, with D possibly being TRBD1 (6 bases). Trimming removed 5 bases from V and 6 bases from J, with 11 bases in between. CDR3 length: 13 residues. Per germline, CDR1 KGHDR and CDR2 SFDVKD. The CDR3 reads CATSGGQWDTQYF. The DNA for the CDR3 is TGTGCCACCAGTGGCGGACAGTGGGATACGCAGTATTTT.

This clonotype was observed many times. V is TRBV2 and J is TRBJ2-3; D is unclear. CDR1 and CDR2 (germline): SNHLY, FYNNEI. The germline V and J ends were trimmed by 1 base and 10 bases, with 9 bases remaining between them. The CDR3 spans 12 residues. CDR3 sequence (DNA): TGTGCCAGCAGTGAAGAGGTAGGTTCGCAGTATTTT. This encodes CASSEEVGSQYF.

This clonotype was counted a few times. Here the CDR3 DNA reads TGTGCCTGGCAAACAGGGAGTGGGGCCAACGTCCTGACTTTC. The encoded protein is CAWQTGSGANVLTF. The rearrangement uses TRBV30 and TRBJ2-6; D perhaps matches TRBD1 (6 bases). Deletions cut 5 bases from V and 3 bases from J, with 11 bases between. CDR3 length: 14 amino acids. The germline V gene encodes CDR1 GTSNPN and CDR2 SVGIG (reference sequence). The whole variable domain, filled in from reference TRBV30 and TRBJ2-6, reads SQTIHQWPATLVQPVGSPLSLECTVEGTSNPNLYWYRQAAGRGLQLLFYSVGIGQISSEVPQNLSASRPQDRQFILSSKKLLLSDSGFYLCAWQTGSGANVLTFGAGSRLTVL.

For the CDR3, the DNA is TGTGCCAGCAGTGCTCGGGCGCTGGGTCTAGCGGGCTACGAGCAGTACTTC. Amino acids: CASSARALGLAGYEQYF. V gene TRBV2 combines with J gene TRBJ2-7; 8 nucleotides match TRBD2. The CDR3 contains 17 residues. Losses at the gene ends were 4 bases for V and 3 bases for J; bases not matched to a gene: 14. Germline CDR1 SNHLY, CDR2 FYNNEI.